What follows are 19 T cell receptor beta chains derived from one specimen sequenced in a study of shared clonotypes between healthy human individuals. Repertoires were generated with immunoSEQ multiplex PCR, while TCRdb's copy carries only in-frame clones and drops some. The sample records around 2.5 million clones, over 85% being singletons. Sequencing input: naive CD4+ T cells from PBMCs. This sample's subset: CD45RA+ positively selected. The receptor set was obtained from a man younger than 35 in good health. Some clones in this sample may be carry-over from other donors' samples.

This chain connects TRBV7-2 to TRBJ2-3; perhaps TRBD2 as D (7 bases). The V and J ends lost 5 bases and 3 bases respectively, with 15 bases between them. This CDR3 region has 15 residues. Looked up from germline, CDR1 is SGHTA and CDR2 is FQGNSA. CDR3 bases: TGTGCCAGCAGCCCCGGGGGGCTTAGGACAGATACGCAGTATTTT. It yields the protein CASSPGGLRTDTQYF.

Written as DNA, the CDR3 is TGTGCCAGCAGCTTAGAGGGGCCCAGCACAGATACGCAGTATTTT. The encoded protein is CASSLEGPSTDTQYF. V usage is TRBV7-9 and J usage is TRBJ2-3; possibly TRBD1 for D (5 bases). The CDR3 extends over 15 amino acids. V lost 1 base to trimming and J lost 0 bases, with 8 bases between them. The germline CDR1 and CDR2 sequences are SEHNR and FQNEAQ (reference sequence).

The chain links TRBV7-9 to TRBJ2-4; D is possibly TRBD2 (6 bases). V lost 4 bases to trimming and J lost 1 base, with 20 bases between them. Germline-derived CDR1 and CDR2 are SEHNR and FQNEAQ (reference sequence). There are 18 residues in the CDR3. CDR3 loop: CASSSATPGSNAKNIQYF. The CDR3 region has the DNA TGTGCCAGCAGCTCAGCAACCCCCGGGAGCAACGCCAAAAACATTCAGTACTTC.

The chain carries TRBV9 and TRBJ2-3, with a possible D match to TRBD1 (5 bases). Germline values: CDR1 SGDLS, CDR2 YYNGEE. The CDR3 covers 13 residues. Trimming pared 4 bases from V and 4 bases from J, leaving 10 bases between. The CDR3 sequence: CASSRLGADTQYF. In nucleotides, the CDR3 is TGTGCCAGCAGCCGGTTAGGGGCAGATACGCAGTATTTT.

The chain has TRBV6-1 and TRBJ2-7, with 8 bases matching TRBD1. Trimming took 5 bases from V and 0 from J; bases not matched to a gene: 6. CDR1 and CDR2 from the germline V gene are MNHNS and SASEGT. This CDR3 spans 15 amino acids. The CDR3 nucleotides are TGTGCCAGCAGTCCAGGGGGCTTTTTCTCCTACGAGCAGTACTTC. As protein: CASSPGGFFSYEQYF.

J is TRBJ1-3 and V is TRBV6-5; D gene ambiguous. Germline loops: CDR1 MNHEY, CDR2 SVGAGI. Between the trimmed V and J ends, which lost 6 bases and 5 bases, there was a span of 8 bases. The CDR3 covers 12 residues. The CDR3 spells CASRRERNTIYF. CDR3 DNA: TGTGCCAGCAGGAGAGAGAGAAACACCATATATTTT.

The V gene is TRBV5-8, the J gene TRBJ1-4, with a tentative D call TRBD1 (6 bases). The CDR3 runs to 15 residues. Between the trimmed V and J ends, which lost 0 bases and 8 bases, there was a span of 14 bases. Germline CDR1 and CDR2: SGHTS and YDEGEE. DNA for the CDR3: TGTGCCAGCAGCTTGGTTTTACAGGGAAAGGAAAAACTGTTTTTT. It yields the protein CASSLVLQGKEKLFF.

This clone was observed a single time. V and J are TRBV7-9 and TRBJ2-2, with D possibly TRBD2 on 7 matching bases. This CDR3 contains 16 residues. Germline V gene sequence: CDR1 SEHNR, CDR2 FQNEAQ (reference sequence). V was shortened by 4 bases and J by 4 bases, with 16 bases between the two germline ends. The CDR3 sequence is CASSSVGGGSTGELFF. CDR3 nucleotides: TGTGCCAGCAGCTCTGTAGGGGGAGGGAGCACCGGGGAGCTGTTTTTT.

The chain has TRBV19 and TRBJ2-3; D is ambiguous. The CDR3 spans 13 residues. Germline CDR1 LNHDA, CDR2 SQIVND (reference sequence). Trimming stripped 5 bases from V and 5 bases from J, with 11 bases between. This chain's CDR3 is CASSQFVEDTQYF. The CDR3 DNA sequence: TGTGCCAGTAGTCAGTTCGTCGAAGATACGCAGTATTTT.

The V call is TRBV7-2, the J call TRBJ2-7, with TRBD2 matching over 10 bases. V trimming: 4 bases; J trimming: 2 bases; junction bases outside the gene matches: 5. There are 15 residues in the CDR3. CDR1 and CDR2 from the germline V gene are SGHTA and FQGNSA. The CDR3: CASSWGTSVPYEQYF. In DNA, the CDR3 is TGTGCCAGCAGCTGGGGGACTAGCGTCCCCTACGAGCAGTACTTC.

The chain employs TRBV21-1 and TRBJ2-7; TRBD1 reflects the table's D call only, with no check against the DNA. TRBV21-1 counts as a pseudogene. This CDR3 comprises 15 residues. The CDR3 DNA reads as TGTGCCAGCAGCAGCGATCGACAGGGGGACTACGAGCAGTACTTC. Translating it yields CASSSDRQGDYEQYF.

The chain combines TRBV6-1 with TRBJ2-2; 11 bases agree with TRBD2. V lost 10 bases, J lost 5 bases, and 6 bases stayed unmatched. The CDR3 consists of 14 residues. CDR1 and CDR2 (germline): MNHNS, SASEGT. CDR3 nucleotides: TGTGCCACCAGATTAGCGGGAGGGACCGGGGAGCTGTTTTTT. Translating gives CATRLAGGTGELFF.

The CDR3 loop reads CASIADSLPYEQYF. The CDR3 nucleotides read TGTGCCAGCATTGCGGACAGCCTTCCCTACGAGCAGTACTTC. V gene TRBV28 combines with J gene TRBJ2-7; D perhaps matches TRBD1 (6 bases). The CDR3 covers 14 residues. With 7 bases removed from V and 2 bases from J, the gap between germline ends came to 15 bases. Germline V lookup: CDR1 MDHEN, CDR2 SYDVKM. The full variable domain, with the rest looked up from reference TRBV28 and TRBJ2-7, is DVKVTQSSRYLVKRTGEKVFLECVQDMDHENMFWYRQDPGLGLRLIYFSYDVKMKEKGDIPEGYSVSREKKERFSLILESASTNQTSMYLCASIADSLPYEQYFGPGTRLTVT.

The chain recombines TRBV27 with TRBJ1-1; TRBD1 agrees at 7 bases. Germline trimming cut 3 bases from V and 1 base from J; bases unmatched to any gene: 5. The CDR3 has 15 amino acids. Germline CDR1 and CDR2: MNHEY and SMNVEV (reference sequence). In DNA, the CDR3 is TGTGCCAGCAGTTTTGACAGGGTAGGGAACACTGAAGCTTTCTTT. Its translation: CASSFDRVGNTEAFF.

The chain has TRBV30 and TRBJ2-1; TRBD2 aligns across 9 bases. The CDR3 totals 16 residues. The junction had 8 bases not matched to a gene; V was cut back by 5 bases and J by 0 bases. Germline assignment: CDR1 GTSNPN and CDR2 SVGIG (reference sequence). The CDR3 spells CAWAGLAGSSYNEQFF. In DNA form, the CDR3 reads TGTGCCTGGGCAGGGCTAGCGGGGTCCTCCTACAATGAGCAGTTCTTC.

The genes are TRBV28 and TRBJ2-1, with TRBD1 matching over 7 bases. CDR1 is MDHEN and CDR2 is SYDVKM in the germline V gene. CDR3 length: 14 amino acids. V shed 5 bases and J 1 base; nucleotides not matched to a gene: 2. The CDR3 sequence: CASSDRESYNEQFF. The CDR3 DNA follows: TGTGCCAGCAGTGACAGGGAATCCTACAATGAGCAGTTCTTC.

The chain combines TRBV5-1 with TRBJ2-1; 10 bases map to TRBD2. The CDR3 is made up of 16 amino acids. Germline loops: CDR1 SGHRS, CDR2 YFSETQ. The J segment lost 7 bases and the V segment lost 4 bases, leaving 11 bases of the junction unmatched. In DNA form, the CDR3 reads TGCGCCAGCAGCGCCAGGCTAGCGGGAGTTATAAATGAGCAGTTCTTC. Encoded protein: CASSARLAGVINEQFF.

The J gene is TRBJ2-2, the V gene TRBV19; D is undetermined. The CDR3 consists of 14 residues. The V end lost 3 bases, the J end lost 0 bases, and 5 bases lay between the germline ends. The V gene's germline CDR1 is LNHDA and CDR2 SQIVND (reference sequence). The CDR3 sequence is CASSIVPNTGELFF. CDR3 coding DNA: TGTGCCAGTAGTATTGTGCCGAACACCGGGGAGCTGTTTTTT.

The chain employs TRBV5-1 and TRBJ1-4; D possibly corresponds to TRBD1 (6 bases). V was shortened by 2 bases and J by 7 bases, with 18 bases between the two germline ends. The CDR3 sequence is 16 residues long. Germline loops: CDR1 SGHRS, CDR2 YFSETQ. CDR3 sequence: CASSLQGSGLGEKLFF. CDR3 sequence (DNA): TGCGCCAGCAGCTTACAGGGATCTGGCCTTGGTGAAAAACTGTTTTTT.